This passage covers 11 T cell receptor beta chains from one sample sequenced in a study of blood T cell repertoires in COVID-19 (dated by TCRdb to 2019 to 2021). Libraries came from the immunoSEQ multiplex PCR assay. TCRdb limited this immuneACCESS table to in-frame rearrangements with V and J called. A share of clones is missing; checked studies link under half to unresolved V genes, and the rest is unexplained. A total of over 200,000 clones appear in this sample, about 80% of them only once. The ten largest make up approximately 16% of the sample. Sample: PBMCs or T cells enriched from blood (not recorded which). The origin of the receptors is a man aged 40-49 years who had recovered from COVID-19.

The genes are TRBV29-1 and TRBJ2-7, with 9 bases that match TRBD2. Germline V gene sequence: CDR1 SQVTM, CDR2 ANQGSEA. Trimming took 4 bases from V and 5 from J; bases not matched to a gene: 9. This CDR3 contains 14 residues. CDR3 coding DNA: TGCAGCGTTGGGATAGTGGGGACTAGCAACGAGCAGTACTTC. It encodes CSVGIVGTSNEQYF.

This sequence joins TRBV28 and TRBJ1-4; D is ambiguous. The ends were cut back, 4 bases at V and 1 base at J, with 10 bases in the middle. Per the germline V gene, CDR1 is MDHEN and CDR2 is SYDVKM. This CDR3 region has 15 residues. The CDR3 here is CASSSTRVTNEKLFF. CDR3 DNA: TGTGCCAGCAGTTCTACGCGGGTAACTAATGAAAAACTGTTTTTT.

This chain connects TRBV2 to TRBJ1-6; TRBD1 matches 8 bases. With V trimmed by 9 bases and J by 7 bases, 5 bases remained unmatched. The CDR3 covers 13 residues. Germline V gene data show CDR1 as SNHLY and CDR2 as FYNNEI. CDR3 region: CARRGQGNSPLHF. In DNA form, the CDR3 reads TGTGCCAGGAGAGGACAGGGCAATTCACCCCTCCACTTT.

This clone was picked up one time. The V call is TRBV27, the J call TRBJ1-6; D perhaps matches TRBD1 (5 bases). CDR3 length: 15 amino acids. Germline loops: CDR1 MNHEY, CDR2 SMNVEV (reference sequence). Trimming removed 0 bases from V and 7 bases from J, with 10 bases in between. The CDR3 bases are TGTGCCAGCAGTTTATCGTACCAGGGAAATTCACCCCTCCACTTT. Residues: CASSLSYQGNSPLHF.

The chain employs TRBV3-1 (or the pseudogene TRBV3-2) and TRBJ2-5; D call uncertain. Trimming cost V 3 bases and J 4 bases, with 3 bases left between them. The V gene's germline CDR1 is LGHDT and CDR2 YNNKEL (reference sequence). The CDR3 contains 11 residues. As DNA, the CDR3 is TGTGCCAGCAGCCACGGAGAGACCCAGTACTTC. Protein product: CASSHGETQYF.

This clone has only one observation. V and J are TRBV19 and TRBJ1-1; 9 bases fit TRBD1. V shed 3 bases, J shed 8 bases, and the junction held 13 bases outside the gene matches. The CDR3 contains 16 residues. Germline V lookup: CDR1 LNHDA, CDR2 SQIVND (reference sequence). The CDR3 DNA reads TGTGCCAGTAGTATCCCCAACAGGGGGCCCCAGGGGGAAGCTTTCTTT. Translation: CASSIPNRGPQGEAFF.

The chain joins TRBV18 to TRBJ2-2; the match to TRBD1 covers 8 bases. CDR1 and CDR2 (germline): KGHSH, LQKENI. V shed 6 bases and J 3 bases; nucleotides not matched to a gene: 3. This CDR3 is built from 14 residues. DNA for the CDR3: TGTGCCAGCTCCCAGGACAGGGACACCGGGGAGCTGTTTTTT. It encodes CASSQDRDTGELFF.

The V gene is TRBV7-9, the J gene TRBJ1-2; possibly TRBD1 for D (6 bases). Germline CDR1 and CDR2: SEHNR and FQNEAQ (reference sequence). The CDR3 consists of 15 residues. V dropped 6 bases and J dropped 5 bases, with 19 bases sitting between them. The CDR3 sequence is CASSPPGQPIYGYTF. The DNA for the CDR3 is TGTGCCAGCAGTCCGCCTGGACAGCCGATTTATGGCTACACCTTC. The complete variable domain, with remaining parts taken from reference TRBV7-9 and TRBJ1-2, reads DTGVSQNPRHKITKRGQNVTFRCDPISEHNRLYWYRQTLGQGPEFLTYFQNEAQLEKSRLLSDRFSAERPKGSFSTLEIQRTEQGDSAMYLCASSPPGQPIYGYTFGSGTRLTVV.

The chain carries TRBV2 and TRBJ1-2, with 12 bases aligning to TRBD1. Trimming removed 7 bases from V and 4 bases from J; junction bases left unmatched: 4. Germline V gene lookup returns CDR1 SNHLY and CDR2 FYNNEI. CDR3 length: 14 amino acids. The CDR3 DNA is TGTGCCAGCACCCCGGGACAGGGGGCCTATGGCTACACCTTC. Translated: CASTPGQGAYGYTF.

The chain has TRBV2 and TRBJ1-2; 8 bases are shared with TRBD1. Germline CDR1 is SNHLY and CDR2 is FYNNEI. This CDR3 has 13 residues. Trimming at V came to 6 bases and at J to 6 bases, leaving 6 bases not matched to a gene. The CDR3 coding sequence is TGTGCCAGCAGGTTGGACAGGGTGGATGGCTACACCTTC. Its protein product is CASRLDRVDGYTF.

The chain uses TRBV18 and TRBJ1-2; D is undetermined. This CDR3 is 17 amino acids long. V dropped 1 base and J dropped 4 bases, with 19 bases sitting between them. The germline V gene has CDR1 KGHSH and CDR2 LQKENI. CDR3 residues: CASSPLRTSPTLYGYTF. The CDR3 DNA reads TGTGCCAGCTCACCACTGAGGACTTCTCCCACCCTCTATGGCTACACCTTC. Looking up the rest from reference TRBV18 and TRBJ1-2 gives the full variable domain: NAGVMQNPRHLVRRRGQEARLRCSPMKGHSHVYWYRQLPEEGLKFMVYLQKENIIDESGMPKERFSAEFPKEGPSILRIQQVVRGDSAAYFCASSPLRTSPTLYGYTFGSGTRLTVV.